The 9 T cell receptor beta chains presented below share a single source sample, sequenced in a study of T cells in localized non-small cell lung cancer. The table came from immunoSEQ multiplex PCR; TCRdb's copy has only in-frame clones and leaves some out. Among around 90,000 clones listed, 60% to 85% were seen once. The sample was PBMCs, taken before any cancer treatment. These receptors were obtained from a man aged 40 to 70 with stage II squamous cell lung carcinoma.

This clone came up once. V usage is TRBV7-2 and J usage is TRBJ2-5; D unclear. The CDR3 spans 13 residues. Per germline, CDR1 SGHTA and CDR2 FQGNSA. Trimming stripped 5 bases from V and 2 bases from J, with 9 bases between. The CDR3 loop is CASSRRPQETQYF. The CDR3 DNA sequence: TGTGCCAGCAGCCGCAGGCCGCAAGAGACCCAGTACTTC.

This sequence joins TRBV6-5 and TRBJ1-4; the D is unclear. There are 15 residues in the CDR3. Trimming cost V 0 bases and J 4 bases, with 9 bases left between them. Germline CDR1 is MNHEY and CDR2 is SVGAGI. As DNA, the CDR3 is TGTGCCAGCAGTTACTCCCAGTGGGGTAATGAAAAACTGTTTTTT. It encodes CASSYSQWGNEKLFF.

The V gene is TRBV2, the J gene TRBJ2-1, with 8 nucleotides matching TRBD2. The CDR3 has 15 amino acids. The junction had 4 bases not matched to a gene; V was cut back by 4 bases and J by 2 bases. The germline gives CDR1 SNHLY, CDR2 FYNNEI. The CDR3 sequence is CASSVGSGAYNEQFF. CDR3 nucleotides: TGTGCCAGCAGTGTAGGTAGCGGGGCCTACAATGAGCAGTTCTTC.

This clone has more than one count but fewer than ten. The gene calls are TRBV5-1 and TRBJ2-5; D may match TRBD1 or TRBD2 (6 bases each). Germline loops: CDR1 SGHRS, CDR2 YFSETQ. Trimming took off 0 bases at V and 4 bases at J, with 10 bases between the two ends. The CDR3 covers 14 residues. CDR3 loop: CASSLVGGRETQYF. CDR3 DNA: TGCGCCAGCAGCTTGGTGGGGGGCCGAGAGACCCAGTACTTC.

The rearrangement joins TRBV28 to TRBJ2-7; the D gene is possibly TRBD1 (6 bases). The CDR3 is made up of 13 amino acids. V was cut by 6 bases and J by 3 bases, with 12 bases left in between. CDR1 MDHEN and CDR2 SYDVKM come from the germline V gene. The CDR3 sequence is CASRIEGDYEQYF. The CDR3 nucleotides read TGTGCCAGCAGAATCGAGGGGGACTACGAGCAGTACTTC.

The V call is TRBV7-9, the J call TRBJ2-7; D is undetermined. The CDR3 totals 13 residues. V lost 5 bases, J lost 3 bases, and 11 bases lay in between. Per the germline V gene, CDR1 is SEHNR and CDR2 is FQNEAQ (reference sequence). The CDR3: CASSPQTGYEQYF. The CDR3 DNA reads as TGTGCCAGCAGCCCACAGACTGGCTACGAGCAGTACTTC.

This clone was counted only a few times. The chain couples TRBV7-8 to TRBJ1-5; D remains ambiguous. The length of the CDR3 is 12 residues. Germline CDR1 is SGHVS and CDR2 is FQNEAQ. Between the trimmed V and J ends, which lost 5 bases and 5 bases, there was a span of 7 bases. CDR3 in amino acids: CASSPVDQPQHF. CDR3 DNA: TGTGCCAGCAGCCCAGTGGATCAGCCCCAGCATTTT. Variable domain in full (rest from reference TRBV7-8 and TRBJ1-5): GAGVSQSPRYKVAKRGQDVALRCDPISGHVSLFWYQQALGQGPEFLTYFQNEAQLDKSGLPSDRFFAERPEGSVSTLKIQRTQQEDSAVYLCASSPVDQPQHFGDGTRLSIL.

The CDR3 is CASSTGQGHNEQYF. DNA for the CDR3: TGTGCCAGCAGTACTGGACAGGGACATAACGAGCAGTACTTC. The rearrangement links TRBV7-3 to TRBJ2-7; 8 nucleotides match TRBD1. J lost 5 bases, V lost 6 bases, and 9 bases had no gene match. Germline V CDR1 and CDR2: SGHTA, FQGTGA. This CDR3 has 14 amino acids.

V is TRBV11-2 and J is TRBJ2-2; no firm D call. CDR1 and CDR2 from the germline V gene are SGHAT and FQNNGV. The CDR3 runs to 14 residues. V shed 5 bases and J shed 0 bases, with 7 bases lying between them. CDR3 sequence (DNA): TGTGCCAGCAGCGTGAATCCGAACACCGGGGAGCTGTTTTTT. Translated, it gives CASSVNPNTGELFF.